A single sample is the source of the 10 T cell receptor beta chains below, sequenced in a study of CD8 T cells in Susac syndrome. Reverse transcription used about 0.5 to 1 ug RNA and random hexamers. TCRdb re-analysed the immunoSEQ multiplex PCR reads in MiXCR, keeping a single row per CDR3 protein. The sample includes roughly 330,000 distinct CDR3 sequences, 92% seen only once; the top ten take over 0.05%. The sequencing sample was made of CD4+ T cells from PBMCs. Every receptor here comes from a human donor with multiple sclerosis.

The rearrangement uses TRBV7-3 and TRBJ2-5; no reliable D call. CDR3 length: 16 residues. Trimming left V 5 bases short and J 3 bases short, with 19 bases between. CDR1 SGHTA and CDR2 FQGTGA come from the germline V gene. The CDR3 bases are TGTGCCAGCAGCCGTCCGAGTCTGGGGAAGGAAGAGACCCAGTACTTC. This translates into CASSRPSLGKEETQYF.

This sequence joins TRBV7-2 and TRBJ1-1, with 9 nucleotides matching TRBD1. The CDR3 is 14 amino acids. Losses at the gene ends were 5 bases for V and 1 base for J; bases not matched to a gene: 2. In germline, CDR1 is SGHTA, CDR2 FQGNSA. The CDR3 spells CASSGQGTNTEAFF. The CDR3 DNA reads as TGTGCCAGCAGCGGACAGGGGACGAACACTGAAGCTTTCTTT.

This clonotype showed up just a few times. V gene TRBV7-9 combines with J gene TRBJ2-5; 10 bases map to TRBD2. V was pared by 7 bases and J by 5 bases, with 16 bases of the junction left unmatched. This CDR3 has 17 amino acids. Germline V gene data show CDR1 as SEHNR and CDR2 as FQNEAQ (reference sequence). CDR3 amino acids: CASNQPTPLAGAETQYF. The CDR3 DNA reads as TGTGCCAGCAATCAACCAACCCCCCTAGCGGGAGCCGAGACCCAGTACTTC.

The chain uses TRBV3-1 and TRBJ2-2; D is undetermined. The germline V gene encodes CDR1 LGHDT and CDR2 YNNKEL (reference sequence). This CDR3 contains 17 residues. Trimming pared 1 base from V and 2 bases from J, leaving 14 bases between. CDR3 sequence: CASSQGIWDRNTGELFF. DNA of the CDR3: TGTGCCAGCAGCCAAGGGATTTGGGATCGAAACACCGGGGAGCTGTTTTTT. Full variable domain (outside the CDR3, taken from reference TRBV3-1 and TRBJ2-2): DTAVSQTPKYLVTQMGNDKSIKCEQNLGHDTMYWYKQDSKKFLKIMFSYNNKELIINETVPNRFSPKSPDKAHLNLHINSLELGDSAVYFCASSQGIWDRNTGELFFGEGSRLTVL.

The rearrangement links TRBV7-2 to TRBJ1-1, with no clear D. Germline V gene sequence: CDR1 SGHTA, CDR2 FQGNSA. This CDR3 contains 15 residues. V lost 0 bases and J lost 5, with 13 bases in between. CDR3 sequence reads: CASSLAPRPGTEAFF. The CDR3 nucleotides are TGTGCCAGCAGCTTAGCGCCCCGCCCGGGGACTGAAGCTTTCTTT.

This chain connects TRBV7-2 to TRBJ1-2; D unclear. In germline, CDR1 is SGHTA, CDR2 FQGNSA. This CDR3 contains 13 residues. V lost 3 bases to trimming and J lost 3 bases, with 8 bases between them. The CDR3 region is CASSLRVYYGYTF. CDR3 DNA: TGTGCCAGCAGCTTGAGAGTTTACTATGGCTACACCTTC.

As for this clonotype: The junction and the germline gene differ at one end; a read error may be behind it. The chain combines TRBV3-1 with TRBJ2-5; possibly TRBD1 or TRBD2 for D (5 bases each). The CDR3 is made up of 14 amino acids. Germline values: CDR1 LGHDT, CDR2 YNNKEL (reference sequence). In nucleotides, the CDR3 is TGTGCCAGCAGCCAAGCCGGGACCCAAGAGATCCAGTACTTC. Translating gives CASSQAGTQEIQYF.

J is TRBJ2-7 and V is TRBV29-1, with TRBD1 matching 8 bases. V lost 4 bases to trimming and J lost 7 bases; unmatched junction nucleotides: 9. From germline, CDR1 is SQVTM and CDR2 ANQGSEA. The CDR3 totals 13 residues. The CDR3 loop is CSVGRQGAGEQYF. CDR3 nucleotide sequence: TGCAGCGTTGGACGGCAGGGGGCGGGGGAGCAGTACTTC.

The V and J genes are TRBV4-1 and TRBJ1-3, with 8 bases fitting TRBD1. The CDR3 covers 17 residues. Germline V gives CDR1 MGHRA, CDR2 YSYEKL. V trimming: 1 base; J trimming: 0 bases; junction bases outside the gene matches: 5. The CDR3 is CASSQGRGQFSGNTIYF. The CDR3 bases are TGCGCCAGCAGCCAAGGCAGGGGGCAATTCTCTGGAAACACCATATATTTT.

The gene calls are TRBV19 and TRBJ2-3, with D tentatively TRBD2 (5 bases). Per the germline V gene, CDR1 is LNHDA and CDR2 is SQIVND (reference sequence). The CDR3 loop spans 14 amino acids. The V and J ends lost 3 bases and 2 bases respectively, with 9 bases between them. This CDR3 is CASSIVGDTDTQYF. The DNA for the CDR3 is TGTGCCAGTAGTATTGTCGGGGACACAGATACGCAGTATTTT.